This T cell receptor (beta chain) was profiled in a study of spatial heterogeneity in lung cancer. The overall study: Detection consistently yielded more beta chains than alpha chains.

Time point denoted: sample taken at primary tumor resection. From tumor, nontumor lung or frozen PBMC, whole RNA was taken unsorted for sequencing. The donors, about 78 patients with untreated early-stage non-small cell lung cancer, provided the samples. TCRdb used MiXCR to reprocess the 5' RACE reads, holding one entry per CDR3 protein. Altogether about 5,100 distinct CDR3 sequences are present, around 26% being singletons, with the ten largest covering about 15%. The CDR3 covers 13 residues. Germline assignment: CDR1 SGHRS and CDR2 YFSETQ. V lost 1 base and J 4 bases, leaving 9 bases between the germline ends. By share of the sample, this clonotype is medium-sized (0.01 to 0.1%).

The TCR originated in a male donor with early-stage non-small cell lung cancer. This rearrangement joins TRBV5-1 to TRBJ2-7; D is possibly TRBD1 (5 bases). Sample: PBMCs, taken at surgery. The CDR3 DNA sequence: TGCGCCAGCAGCTTGCCCGACAGTTACGAGCAGTACTTC. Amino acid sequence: CASSLPDSYEQYF. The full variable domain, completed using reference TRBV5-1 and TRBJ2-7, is KAGVTQTPRYLIKTRGQQVTLSCSPISGHRSVSWYQQTPGQGLQFLFEYFSETQRNKGNFPGRFSGRQFSNSRSEMNVSTLELGDSALYLCASSLPDSYEQYFGPGTRLTVT.